This TCR beta chain was recorded in a study of technical replicates of blood from a few donors. Profiling relied on immunoSEQ multiplex PCR, and the TCRdb table lists in-frame clones only, not all of them. The table has 17,000 or so clones, around nine tenths seen once; the top ten hold roughly 11%. Only a few counts were recorded for this clone. CDR1 is SNHLY, CDR2 FYNNEI, per germline. The CDR3 runs to 14 residues. V lost 7 bases and J lost 2; bases outside the gene matches: 3. V is TRBV2 and J is TRBJ2-2; 8 nucleotides agree with TRBD1. The clonotype comes from a human donor in good health. The sequenced sample was PBMCs. CDR3 bases: TGTGCCAGCAAAGCAGGGGGCAACACCGGGGAGCTGTTTTTT. Protein: CASKAGGNTGELFF.